The rows below give T cell receptor beta chains drawn from one sample of a study of early T cells in non-severe SARS-CoV-2 infection. Each CDR3 protein is one row after TCRdb ran MiXCR on the 5' RACE reads. The sample yields 29,000 or so distinct CDR3 sequences, more than 5% seen once. Sequenced input: whole blood. The receptors stem from an adult who was a healthcare worker with PCR-confirmed SARS-CoV-2 infection or an uninfected control (not recorded which). CDR3s include the opening cysteine and the closing phenylalanine or tryptophan. A D gene is named only where the DNA matches it firmly.

j_call d_call v_call cdr3_aa
TRBJ2-1 TRBD2 TRBV20-1 CSAILIGGVYNEQFF
TRBJ2-1 . TRBV11-3 CASSLGETRINEQFF
TRBJ2-3 . TRBV29-1 CSIWGGGRGTDTQYF
TRBJ2-1 . TRBV10-2 CASSAQGSYNEQFF
TRBJ2-7 . TRBV29-1 CSVGEGEQYF
TRBJ2-2 . TRBV12-3/TRBV12-4 CASSITGELFF
TRBJ2-3 TRBD2 TRBV19 CASSPSGGHTDTQYF
TRBJ2-1 . TRBV7-9 CASSLIRGQFF
TRBJ1-2 . TRBV27 CASSPWTANYGYTF
TRBJ2-6 . TRBV7-9 CASRQEGRLVNVLTF
TRBJ2-3 . TRBV18 CASSPRRGRADTQYF
TRBJ1-5 . TRBV30 CAWSVQGQPQHF
TRBJ1-1 . TRBV25-1 CASREDTEAFF
TRBJ2-7 TRBD1 TRBV27 CASSFEGARDEQYF
TRBJ1-2 . TRBV12-3/TRBV12-4 CASSSSKNYGYTF
TRBJ2-3 . TRBV11-2 CASSLESPDTQYF
TRBJ1-1 TRBD1 TRBV5-1 CASSRTGPNTEAFF
TRBJ1-6 . TRBV28 CASSPAGGDYNSPLHF
TRBJ2-5 TRBD1 TRBV3-1 CASSRGQRQQETQYF
TRBJ2-2 . TRBV6-2/TRBV6-3 CASTLDNHYNTGELFF
TRBJ2-5 TRBD2 TRBV9 CASSVGETSGSTETQYF
TRBJ2-7 . TRBV7-8 CASSLIGSYEQYF
TRBJ2-1 TRBD2 TRBV7-9 CASSNRGLAGEQGQFF
TRBJ2-3 TRBD2 TRBV28 CASSFGTSGGITDTQYF
TRBJ2-2 . TRBV7-2 CASTENTGELFF
TRBJ2-1 . TRBV5-6 CASSLAPRGYNNEQFF
TRBJ2-7 . TRBV10-1 CASSAGFYEQYF
TRBJ1-4 . TRBV7-9 CASSRDVEKLFF
TRBJ1-4 . TRBV20-1 CSARGTAATNEKLFF
TRBJ2-5 . TRBV14 CASSQVDRRETQYF
TRBJ2-1 . TRBV6-2/TRBV6-3 CASSPGQEPYNEQFF
TRBJ2-1 . TRBV27 CASSLSDYNEQFF
TRBJ1-1 . TRBV6-1 CASSEVPFSRVAWTEAFF
TRBJ2-3 . TRBV18 CASSPRTRGSTDTQYF
TRBJ2-7 . TRBV2 CASKRTDAYEQYF
TRBJ2-7 . TRBV7-2 CASSLPTSYEQYF
TRBJ2-3 . TRBV19 CASSSPRGGGITDTQYF
TRBJ2-2 . TRBV7-9 CASSSPTVSGELFF
TRBJ1-1 . TRBV27 CASMRESNTEAFF
TRBJ2-2 . TRBV11-2 CASSFGGGELFF
TRBJ2-1 . TRBV29-1 CSVVLGHGEQFF
TRBJ1-6 . TRBV18 CASSPRDDSPLHF